This T cell receptor (beta chain) was recovered during a study of OX40 agonist ivuxolimab in advanced cancers. Broader study findings: Researchers report that CD8+ T cells had, on average, more expanded clones than CD4+.

The CDR3 sequence is 14 residues long. The V segment lost 5 bases and the J segment 8 bases; nucleotides outside the gene matches: 11. CDR1 and CDR2 (germline): SGHTA, FQGNSA. This table comes from immunoSEQ multiplex PCR, and its TCRdb copy is limited to in-frame clones, with some not included. This sample has about 37,000 clones, with 86% found just once. A word on this clone: Its specificity is not known.

Sequenced here: CD4+ or CD8+ T cells sorted from blood, sampled in a trial of the OX40 agonist ivuxolimab. This chain joins TRBV7-2 and TRBJ2-7, with 8 bases fitting TRBD1. This receptor was identified in an adult with an advanced solid tumor such as melanoma, head and neck, liver or kidney cancer. CDR3 bases: TGTGCCAGCAGCGCCGGGACAGGAGGTTATCAGCAGTACTTC. Translated, it gives CASSAGTGGYQQYF.